This entry lists 9 T cell receptor beta chains sequenced from one sample in a study of blood T cell repertoires in COVID-19. Clones were sequenced by immunoSEQ multiplex PCR, and TCRdb holds only the in-frame ones, with some missing. The sample has roughly 240,000 clones, 86% seen once; the top ten hold 5.5% to 6.5%. Sequencing input: peripheral blood. Receptors originate from an elderly woman with COVID-19, enrolled during active disease.

The chain couples TRBV29-1 to TRBJ1-4, with TRBD1 matching over 10 bases. The V gene's germline CDR1 is SQVTM and CDR2 ANQGSEA. V was clipped by 4 bases and J by 7 bases; unmatched bases: 3. The CDR3 is 13 amino acids. Here the CDR3 DNA reads TGCAGCGTTGTGGACAGGGGGGTTGAAAAACTGTTTTTT. It specifies CSVVDRGVEKLFF.

The CDR3 loop reads CAWSTPDRTGRAGELFF. The CDR3 coding sequence is TGTGCCTGGAGCACTCCCGACCGGACAGGGCGGGCCGGGGAGCTGTTTTTT. The V gene is TRBV30, the J gene TRBJ2-2, with 8 bases fitting TRBD1. Germline V lookup: CDR1 GTSNPN, CDR2 SVGIG (reference sequence). V shed 3 bases, J shed 6 bases, and the junction held 15 bases outside the gene matches. The CDR3 is made up of 17 amino acids.

This clone was detected once. The V and J genes are TRBV5-1 and TRBJ1-3; possibly TRBD1 for D (5 bases). Trimming stripped 0 bases from V and 2 bases from J, with 12 bases between. Germline values: CDR1 SGHRS, CDR2 YFSETQ. This CDR3 comprises 16 residues. The CDR3 bases are TGCGCCAGCAGCTTGGCTGGGGGGGGTACTGGAAACACCATATATTTT. Translation: CASSLAGGGTGNTIYF.

V is TRBV18 and J is TRBJ2-5; possibly TRBD1 for D (6 bases). The ends were cut back, 2 bases at V and 6 bases at J, with 13 bases in the middle. This CDR3 has 14 residues. Germline V lookup: CDR1 KGHSH, CDR2 LQKENI. The CDR3 loop is CASSPTQGMKTQYF. The CDR3, as DNA: TGTGCCAGCTCACCAACACAGGGCATGAAGACCCAGTACTTC.

This clone was recorded a few times. This chain links TRBV18 with TRBJ2-1, with TRBD1 matching over 9 bases. CDR1 is KGHSH, CDR2 LQKENI, per germline. V shed 5 bases and J 6 bases; nucleotides not matched to a gene: 5. This CDR3 comprises 14 residues. For the CDR3, the DNA is TGTGCCAGCTCATCCGAGACAGGGGGCAATGAGCAGTTCTTC. Protein sequence: CASSSETGGNEQFF.

CDR3 nucleotides: TGTGCCAGCAGCTTTTCCGGGGTTGCTAACTATGGCTACACCTTC. Encoded protein: CASSFSGVANYGYTF. The V gene is TRBV5-5, the J gene TRBJ1-2; no definite D call. This CDR3 has 15 residues. Deletions cut 2 bases from V and 0 bases from J, with 11 bases between. Germline lookup yields CDR1 SGHKS and CDR2 YYEKEE (reference sequence).

This clone was observed a single time. This chain joins TRBV2 and TRBJ2-5; TRBD2 aligns across 9 bases. The trim removed 5 bases at V and 7 bases at J, leaving 11 bases unmatched. The germline CDR1 and CDR2 sequences are SNHLY and FYNNEI. The CDR3 extends over 15 amino acids. The CDR3 reads CASSPTSGPRVTQYF. The CDR3 nucleotides are TGTGCCAGCAGTCCGACTAGCGGCCCCCGTGTGACCCAGTACTTC. Based on the CDR3 plus reference TRBV2 and TRBJ2-5, the full variable domain is EPEVTQTPSHQVTQMGQEVILRCVPISNHLYFYWYRQILGQKVEFLVSFYNNEISEKSEIFDDQFSVERPDGSNFTLKIRSTKLEDSAMYFCASSPTSGPRVTQYFGPGTRLLVL.

This clone turned up a few times. The chain has TRBV18 and TRBJ1-6; TRBD1 might be the D (5 bases). V gave up 3 bases and J gave up 9 bases, with 33 bases separating them. Germline CDR1 and CDR2: KGHSH and LQKENI. This CDR3 contains 21 residues. CDR3 sequence (DNA): TGTGCCAGCTCACCGGTTGAGTTGGCAGGCTTTGTGGGGCAAAATCGTTCACCCCTCCACTTT. The encoded protein is CASSPVELAGFVGQNRSPLHF.

The chain recombines TRBV6-5 with TRBJ1-2; 10 nucleotides match TRBD1. The CDR3 spans 14 residues. Trimming cost V 6 bases and J 4 bases; bases outside gene matches: 5. CDR1 is MNHEY, CDR2 SVGAGI, per germline. CDR3 amino acids: CASRGQGPGYGYTF. The CDR3 DNA reads as TGTGCCAGCAGGGGACAGGGGCCGGGCTATGGCTACACCTTC.